This T cell receptor (beta chain) is drawn from a study of memory CD4+ T cells and cytomegalovirus serostatus. TCRdb keeps only in-frame clones here, not all; method: immunoSEQ multiplex PCR. This table holds about 54,000 clones, around 78% found once. V lost 0 bases to trimming and J lost 3 bases, with 12 bases between them. CDR3 size: 15 residues. Germline V gene data show CDR1 as GTSNPN and CDR2 as SVGIG (reference sequence). Single viable CD3+CD4+CD8-CD45RO+ cells were sorted as the memory CD4+ T cells. After thawing, CD4+ T cells were positively selected. Material: memory CD4+ T cells from blood. This TCR was sampled from an adult in good health and CMV-seronegative. The chain is built from TRBV30 and TRBJ1-5; no reliable D call. As DNA, the CDR3 is TGTGCCTGGAGTGTATCCGGGCAGAACAATCAGCCCCAGCATTTT. Encoded protein: CAWSVSGQNNQPQHF.